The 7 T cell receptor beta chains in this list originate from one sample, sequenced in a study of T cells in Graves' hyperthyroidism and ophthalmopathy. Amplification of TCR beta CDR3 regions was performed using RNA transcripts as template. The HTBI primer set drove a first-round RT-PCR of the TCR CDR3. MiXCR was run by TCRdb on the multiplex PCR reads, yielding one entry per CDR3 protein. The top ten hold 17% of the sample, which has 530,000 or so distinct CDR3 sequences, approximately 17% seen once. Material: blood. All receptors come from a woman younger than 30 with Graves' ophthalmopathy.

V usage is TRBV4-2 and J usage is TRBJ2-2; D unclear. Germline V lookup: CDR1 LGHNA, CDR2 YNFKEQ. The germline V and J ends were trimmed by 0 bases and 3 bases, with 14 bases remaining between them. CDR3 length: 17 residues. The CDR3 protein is CASSQDLTAVDTGELFF. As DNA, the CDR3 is TGTGCCAGCAGCCAAGATCTAACGGCCGTCGACACCGGGGAGCTGTTTTTT.

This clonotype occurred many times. CDR3 sequence reads: CAWSRGSGPYGYTF. As DNA, the CDR3 is TGTGCCTGGAGTCGAGGGTCCGGACCATATGGCTACACCTTC. J is TRBJ1-2 and V is TRBV30, with unresolved D. V gave up 2 bases and J gave up 5 bases, with 15 bases separating them. Germline V gene lookup returns CDR1 GTSNPN and CDR2 SVGIG (reference sequence). This CDR3 spans 14 amino acids.

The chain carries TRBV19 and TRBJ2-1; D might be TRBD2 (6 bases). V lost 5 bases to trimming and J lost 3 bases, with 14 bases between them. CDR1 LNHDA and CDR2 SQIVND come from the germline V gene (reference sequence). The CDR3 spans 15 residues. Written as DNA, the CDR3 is TGTGCCAGTAGTTCCGGGACGGACTACTACAATGAGCAGTTCTTC. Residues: CASSSGTDYYNEQFF.

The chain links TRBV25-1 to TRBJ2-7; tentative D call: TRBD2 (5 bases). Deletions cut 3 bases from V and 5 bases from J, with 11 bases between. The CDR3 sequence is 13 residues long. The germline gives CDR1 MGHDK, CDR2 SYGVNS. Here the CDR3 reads CASSDAGSHEQYF. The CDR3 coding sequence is TGTGCCAGCAGTGATGCTGGGAGCCACGAGCAGTACTTC.

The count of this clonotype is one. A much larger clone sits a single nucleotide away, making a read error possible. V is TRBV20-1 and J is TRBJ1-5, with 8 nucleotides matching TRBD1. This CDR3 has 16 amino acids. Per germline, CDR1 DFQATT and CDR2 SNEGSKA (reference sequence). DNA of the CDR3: TGCAGCGTGGGACAGGCGGGTTCTCCGAACAATCAGCCCCAGCATTTT. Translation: CSVGQAGSPNNQPQHF.

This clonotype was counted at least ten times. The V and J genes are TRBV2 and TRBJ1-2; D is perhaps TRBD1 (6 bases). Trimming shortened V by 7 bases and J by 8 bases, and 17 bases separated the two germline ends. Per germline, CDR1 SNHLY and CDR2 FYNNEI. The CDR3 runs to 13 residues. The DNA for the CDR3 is TGTGCCAGCAACGGGGGCCGTGAGGACGGCTACACCTTC. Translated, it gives CASNGGREDGYTF.

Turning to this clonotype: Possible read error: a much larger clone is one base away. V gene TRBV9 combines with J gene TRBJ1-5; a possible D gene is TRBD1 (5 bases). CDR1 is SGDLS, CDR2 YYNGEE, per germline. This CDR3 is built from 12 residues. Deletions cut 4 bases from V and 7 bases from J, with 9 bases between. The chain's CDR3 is CASSRGEQPQHF. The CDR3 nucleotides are TGTGCCAGCAGCAGAGGGGAACAGCCCCAGCATTTT. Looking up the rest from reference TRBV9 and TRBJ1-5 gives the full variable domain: DSGVTQTPKHLITATGQRVTLRCSPRSGDLSVYWYQQSLDQGLQFLIQYYNGEERAKGNILERFSAQQFPDLHSELNLSSLELGDSALYFCASSRGEQPQHFGDGTRLSIL.